This T cell receptor (beta chain) emerged from a study of response to subunit inactivated influenza vaccine (dated by TCRdb to 2016 to 2019). Study-level background: Deep quantitative T cell receptor repertoire profiling was used in the study to track responses to a trivalent subunit inactivated influenza vaccine. Study-level results and caveats: The authors proposed that each seasonal influenza vaccination may bring in only a limited number of new T cells.

Receptors were amplified or captured by RT-PCR. Sequenced on an Illumina HiSeq 2500. Through fastp at Q25 and MiXCR, TCRdb rebuilt clones from the public reads, retaining in-frame beta chains. Rows are combined by CDR3 protein, so each entry shows the most common genes and DNA. The sample profile shows fewer than 600,000 distinct CDR3 sequences; approximately 7.8% of them were found once. The ten most abundant clones make up 10% to 15% of the sample. Including cysteine and phenylalanine, the CDR3 has 15 amino acids. Only CDR3 DNA is held: 45 bases, read in frame from base 1. CDR1 DFQATT and CDR2 SNEGSKA were looked up in the germline V gene (reference sequence). The V end loses 6 bases and the J end loses 0 bases, and a stretch of 17 bases separates them. This clonotype was detected many times. Its antigen is still unknown. Base qualities are not recorded, but no much larger clone differs from it by a single base.

This sample comprised PBMCs from blood, obtained around 25 months after vaccination. This TCR came from a man between 50 and 75 years old who received an inactivated influenza vaccine. Donor details come from another sample of the same person, matched by shared clones. The chain was built from TRBV20-1 and TRBJ1-1; TRBD1 could be the D gene, as 6 bases match. The DNA sequence is given as TGCAGTGCCCCCTTAGGGGGAACTCTGAACACTGAAGCTTTCTTT. This codes for CSAPLGGTLNTEAFF.